The present T cell receptor beta chain was sequenced within a study of blood T cell repertoires in COVID-19. Trimming removed 8 bases at V and 5 bases at J, with 13 bases between. The CDR3 covers 14 residues. Germline CDR1 is MDHEN and CDR2 is SYDVKM. TCRdb's table, derived via immunoSEQ multiplex PCR, lists solely in-frame clones and lacks some. The sample contains fewer than 150,000 clones, 84% of which appear only once. V and J are TRBV28 and TRBJ1-6; D is unresolved. The receptor comes from a woman aged 80 or over in a cohort sampled during active or convalescent COVID-19. Sequenced input: peripheral blood. CDR3 in amino acids: CASAIRRDNSPLHF. DNA for the CDR3: TGTGCCAGCGCCATCCGGCGGGATAATTCACCCCTCCACTTT.